Detailed here is one T cell receptor (beta chain). This clone appeared a single time. Its cognate antigen has yet to be identified. No base-level quality is on record; no much larger clone is a single base apart. Trimming takes 0 bases from V and 7 bases from J, and the germline ends sit 14 bases apart. The germline V gene specifies SGHDT as CDR1 and YYEEEE as CDR2. The CDR3 numbers 15 residues from cysteine through phenylalanine. Only the CDR3 DNA is retained, 45 bases long and in frame from the first base. The immunoSEQ Assay, a bias-controlled multiplex PCR, was used to amplify TCRbeta CDR3 regions from genomic DNA. As for the original processing: Nucleated cell counts per sample were estimated from amplification of reference gene primers within the assay. To quantify the absolute abundance of each unique TCRbeta CDR3 rearrangement, sequence reads were collapsed and filtered. Productive Simpson clonality was computed per sample as the square root of Simpson's diversity index over productive rearrangements. This immuneACCESS table, as held by TCRdb, lists in-frame sequences with V and J called but not all clones. Of the missing ones, under half trace to an unresolved V gene in checked studies; the others have no known cause. That table is the source of V, J and clone size, and D and trimming were worked out from the DNA. The sample table shows approximately 150,000 clones, and about three quarters are seen once. The biggest ten clones account for 15% to 20% of the sample.

This sample stems from a study of blood T cell repertoires in COVID-19 (dated by TCRdb to 2020 to 2022). In terms of the full investigation: Samples from collaborators originated in the United States, Italy and Spain and spanned both the acute and convalescent phases of COVID-19. The material from the prospective study consisted of cDNA or gDNA derived from T cells, B-cell-depleted T cells, or PBMCs. Deeply sampled blood TCRbeta repertoires from subjects exposed to, actively infected with, or recovered from COVID-19 were included in the dataset. The repertoires were released in a freely available public database intended as a resource for research on the immune response to SARS-CoV-2. Samples came from the ongoing ImmuneRACE study (first 160 participants) plus 1,254 subjects from 6 global collaborators. The sample metadata nearly always contained a de-identified subject ID, COVID-19 status, age in years and sex. Where HLA class I and class II types were available, the types were taken from metadata supplied by the sample provider, not from assay-based typing.

The collaborating institutions used their own protocols to collect whole blood in K2EDTA tubes. Collaborator samples were shipped for TCRbeta analysis as frozen whole blood, isolated PBMCs, or DNA extracted from either sample type. Results the study describes overall, beyond this receptor: Clinical and demographic metadata were provided uncurated, with the amount varying by source and participant.

The V gene is TRBV5-6 and the J gene is TRBJ2-4; the D gene is possibly TRBD1, with 6 bases matching. This sequence originates from a man aged 45-65 years with acute or convalescent COVID-19. The sample taken for sequencing was peripheral blood. The CDR3: CASSLDAGVENIQYF. The sequence in DNA is TGTGCCAGCAGCTTGGATGCAGGGGTGGAGAACATTCAGTACTTC.